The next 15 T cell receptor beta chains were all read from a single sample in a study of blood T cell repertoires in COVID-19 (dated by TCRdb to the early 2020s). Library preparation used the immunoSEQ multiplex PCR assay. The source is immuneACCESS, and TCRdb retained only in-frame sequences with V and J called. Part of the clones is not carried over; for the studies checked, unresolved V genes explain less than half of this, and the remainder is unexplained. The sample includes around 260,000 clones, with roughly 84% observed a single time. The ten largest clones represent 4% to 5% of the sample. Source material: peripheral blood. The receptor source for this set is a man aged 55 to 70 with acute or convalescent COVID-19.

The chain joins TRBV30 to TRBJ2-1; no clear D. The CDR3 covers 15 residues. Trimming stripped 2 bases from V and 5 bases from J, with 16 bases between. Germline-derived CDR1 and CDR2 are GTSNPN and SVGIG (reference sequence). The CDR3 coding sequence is TGTGCCTGGAGTTACGGTACCACGCTTCACAATGAGCAGTTCTTC. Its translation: CAWSYGTTLHNEQFF.

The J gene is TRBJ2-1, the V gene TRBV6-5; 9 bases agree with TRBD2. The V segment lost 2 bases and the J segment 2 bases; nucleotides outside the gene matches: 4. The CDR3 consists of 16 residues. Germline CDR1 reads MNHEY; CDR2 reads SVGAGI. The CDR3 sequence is CASSYGGLAAYNEQFF. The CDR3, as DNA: TGTGCCAGCAGTTACGGGGGACTAGCTGCCTACAATGAGCAGTTCTTC.

CDR3 sequence (DNA): TGTGCCAGCAGTTTTTACGGGACAGGGGGCGGGAGCAATCAGCCCCAGCATTTT. It specifies CASSFYGTGGGSNQPQHF. The chain links TRBV28 to TRBJ1-5, with 12 bases lining up with TRBD1. Germline loops: CDR1 MDHEN, CDR2 SYDVKM. This CDR3 comprises 18 residues. Unmatched junction bases numbered 7, after V lost 3 bases and J lost 1 base.

The DNA of the CDR3 is TGCGCCAGCAGCTTGACTAGCGGGAAGGAGTACGAGCAGTACTTC. Translating gives CASSLTSGKEYEQYF. The chain employs TRBV5-1 and TRBJ2-7; TRBD2 agrees at 10 bases. CDR1 SGHRS and CDR2 YFSETQ come from the germline V gene. The CDR3 runs to 15 residues. The ends lost 1 base at V and 4 bases at J; junction bases unmatched: 5.

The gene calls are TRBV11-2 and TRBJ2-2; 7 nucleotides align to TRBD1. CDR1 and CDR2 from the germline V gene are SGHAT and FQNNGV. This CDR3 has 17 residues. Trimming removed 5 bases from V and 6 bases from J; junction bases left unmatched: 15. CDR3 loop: CASSHGGGDRDPGELFF. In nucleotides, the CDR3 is TGTGCCAGCAGCCATGGAGGTGGAGACAGGGACCCCGGGGAGCTGTTTTTT.

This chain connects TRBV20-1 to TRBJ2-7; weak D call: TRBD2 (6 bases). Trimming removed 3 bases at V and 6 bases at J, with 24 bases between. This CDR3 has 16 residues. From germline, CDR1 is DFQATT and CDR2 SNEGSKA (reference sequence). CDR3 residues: CSASPQLGPHGGEQYF. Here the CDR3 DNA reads TGCAGTGCTAGTCCCCAGCTAGGACCCCACGGGGGCGAGCAGTACTTC.

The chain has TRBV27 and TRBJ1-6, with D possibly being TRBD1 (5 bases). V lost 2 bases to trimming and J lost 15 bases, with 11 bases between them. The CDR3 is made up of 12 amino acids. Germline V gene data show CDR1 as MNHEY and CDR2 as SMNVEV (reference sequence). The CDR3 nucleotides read TGTGCCAGCAGTTTAAGGAAGGGGTTCCTCCACTTT. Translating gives CASSLRKGFLHF.

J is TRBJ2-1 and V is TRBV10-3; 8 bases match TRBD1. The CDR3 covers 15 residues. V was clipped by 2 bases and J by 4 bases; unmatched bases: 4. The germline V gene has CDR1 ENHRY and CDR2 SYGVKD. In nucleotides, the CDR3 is TGTGCCATCAGTGAGCCAGACAGGGGATACAATGAGCAGTTCTTC. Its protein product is CAISEPDRGYNEQFF.

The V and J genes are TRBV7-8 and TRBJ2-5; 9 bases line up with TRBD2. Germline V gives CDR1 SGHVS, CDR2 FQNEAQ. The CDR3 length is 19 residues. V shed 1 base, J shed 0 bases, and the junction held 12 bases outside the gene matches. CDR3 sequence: CASSLVSGSGSNYQETQYF. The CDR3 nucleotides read TGTGCCAGCAGCTTAGTTTCGGGTAGCGGGAGTAACTACCAAGAGACCCAGTACTTC.

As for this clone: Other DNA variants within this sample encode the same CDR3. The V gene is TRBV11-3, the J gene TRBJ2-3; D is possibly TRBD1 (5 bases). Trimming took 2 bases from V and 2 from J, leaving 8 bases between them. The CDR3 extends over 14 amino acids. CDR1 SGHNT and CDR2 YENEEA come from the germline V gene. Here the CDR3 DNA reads TGTGCCAGCAGCTTATCAGGGCTCACAGATACGCAGTATTTT. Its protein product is CASSLSGLTDTQYF.

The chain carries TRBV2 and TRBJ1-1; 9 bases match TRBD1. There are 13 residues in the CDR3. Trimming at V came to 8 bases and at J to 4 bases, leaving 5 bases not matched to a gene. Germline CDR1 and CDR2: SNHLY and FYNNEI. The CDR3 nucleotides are TGTGCCAGCCGGACAGGGGTGAGCACTGAAGCTTTCTTT. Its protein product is CASRTGVSTEAFF.

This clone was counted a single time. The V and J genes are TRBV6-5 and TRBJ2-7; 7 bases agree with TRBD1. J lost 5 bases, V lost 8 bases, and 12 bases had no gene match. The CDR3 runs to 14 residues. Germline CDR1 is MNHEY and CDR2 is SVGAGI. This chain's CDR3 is CASQPEQGWDEQYF. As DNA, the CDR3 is TGTGCCAGCCAACCGGAACAGGGGTGGGACGAGCAGTACTTC.

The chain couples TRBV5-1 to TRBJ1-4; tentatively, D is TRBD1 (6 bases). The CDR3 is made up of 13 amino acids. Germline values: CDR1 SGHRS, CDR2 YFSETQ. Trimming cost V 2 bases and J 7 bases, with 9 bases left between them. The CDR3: CASSLQGGEKLFF. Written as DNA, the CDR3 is TGCGCCAGCAGCTTACAGGGTGGTGAAAAACTGTTTTTT.

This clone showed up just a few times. CDR3 nucleotides: TGTGCCAGCAGTGAAACAAACAGGGTACCAACTAATGAAAAACTGTTTTTT. This sequence encodes CASSETNRVPTNEKLFF. The chain employs TRBV28 and TRBJ1-4; D is perhaps TRBD1 (6 bases). The germline gives CDR1 MDHEN, CDR2 SYDVKM. Trimming pared 5 bases from V and 0 bases from J, leaving 16 bases between. The CDR3 is made up of 17 amino acids.

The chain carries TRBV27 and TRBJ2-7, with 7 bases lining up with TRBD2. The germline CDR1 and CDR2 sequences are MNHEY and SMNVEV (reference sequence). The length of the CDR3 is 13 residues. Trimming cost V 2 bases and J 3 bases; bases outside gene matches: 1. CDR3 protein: CASSLGGDYEQYF. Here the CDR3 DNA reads TGTGCCAGCAGTTTAGGGGGGGACTACGAGCAGTACTTC.